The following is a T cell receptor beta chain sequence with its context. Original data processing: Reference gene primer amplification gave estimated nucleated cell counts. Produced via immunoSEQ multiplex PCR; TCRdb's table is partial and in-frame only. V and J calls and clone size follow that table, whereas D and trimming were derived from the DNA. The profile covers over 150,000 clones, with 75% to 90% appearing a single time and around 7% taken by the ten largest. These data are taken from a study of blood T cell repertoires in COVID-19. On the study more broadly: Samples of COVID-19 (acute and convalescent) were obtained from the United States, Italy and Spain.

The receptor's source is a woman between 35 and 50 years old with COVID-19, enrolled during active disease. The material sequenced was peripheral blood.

Here the CDR3 DNA reads TGTGCCAGCAGTTACTTCGGGACAGGGGGCAGGAATGAGCAGTTCTTC. Amino acid sequence: CASSYFGTGGRNEQFF. This chain joins TRBV6-5 and TRBJ2-1; 12 nucleotides line up with TRBD1. Losses at the gene ends were 1 base for V and 7 bases for J; bases not matched to a gene: 5. Germline-derived CDR1 and CDR2 are MNHEY and SVGAGI. There are 16 residues in the CDR3.